This TCR beta chain was identified in a study of blood T cell repertoires in COVID-19. Study-wide background: PBMCs, B-cell-depleted T cells, or T cells were the source of the cDNA or gDNA that made up the material.

Per the original methods: Scientists estimated how many nucleated cells there were by amplifying reference gene primers. Assay used: immunoSEQ multiplex PCR; TCRdb lists only in-frame clones, some missing. The DNA gave D and trimming, while V, J and clone size come from that table. Of more than 110,000 clones listed, 84% are singletons. Trimming removed 0 bases from V and 5 bases from J, with 7 bases in between. The CDR3 extends over 13 amino acids. The V gene's germline CDR1 is LNHNV and CDR2 YYDKDF (reference sequence). Of note for this clone: The sample has other DNA sequences that encode this CDR3 too.

The chain is built from TRBV15 and TRBJ2-5; unclear D gene. This receptor was identified in a woman over 75 in a cohort sampled during active or convalescent COVID-19. Material for sequencing was peripheral blood. The CDR3 bases are TGTGCCACCAGCAGAGATAATCGGGAGACCCAGTACTTC. Amino acids: CATSRDNRETQYF.